This TCR beta chain was observed in a study of identical twins. This clonotype has just a few counts. The antigen remains undetermined. Notes on the study in general: Rather than following the same donors, the conclusions depended on cross-sectional statistical analysis. Models predicted less out-of-frame TCR alpha sharing in monozygotic twins than was found. Potential partial confounding of zero-insertion analyses by invariant MAIT and iNKT cells was noted.

This CDR3 is 11 amino acids long. V shed 3 bases and J 14 bases; nucleotides not matched to a gene: 3. cDNA carried unique molecular identifiers, and a universal primer site was added by template switching. TCRdb used MiXCR to reprocess the 5' RACE reads, holding one entry per CDR3 protein. This sample has about 1.7 million distinct CDR3 sequences; under 35% occur once, and the top ten carry approximately 0.25%. This sequence joins TRBV12-3 or TRBV12-4 and TRBJ2-3; 9 bases match TRBD2. The sequencing input was cord blood. This TCR derives from a newborn girl in good health. The CDR3 coding sequence is TGTGCCAGCAGTTTCCCGGGACTAGCGTATTTT. Its translation: CASSFPGLAYF.